This TCR beta chain was identified during a study of a mutant IDH1 vaccine in newly diagnosed glioma. Study details: Treatment recipients were about 62% male and around 40% female, and their mean age was around 40 years.

Germline CDR1 and CDR2: LNHDA and SQIVND (reference sequence). The CDR3 runs 9 residues. V gave up 9 bases and J gave up 4 bases, with 1 base separating them. Described time point: baseline, week 1 (first vaccination visit). The treatment: pre-vaccination baseline after standard-of-care therapy. New WHO grade 3 or 4 astrocytomas that were IDH1-mutant and ATRX-lost occurred in the donors. Repertoires were generated with immunoSEQ multiplex PCR, while TCRdb's copy carries only in-frame clones and drops some. The sample has about 50,000 clones, 86% seen once. The sequence was obtained from a man aged 40-55 years with glioma. This material consisted of PBMCs, taken from a glioma patient treated with radiotherapy, temozolomide or both. J is TRBJ1-3 and V is TRBV19; D remains ambiguous. CDR3: CARGNTIYF. CDR3 nucleotide sequence: TGTGCCAGAGGAAACACCATATATTTT. The variable domain in full, with the rest retrieved from reference TRBV19 and TRBJ1-3, is DGGITQSPKYLFRKEGQNVTLSCEQNLNHDAMYWYRQDPGQGLRLIYYSQIVNDFQKGDIAEGYSVSREKKESFPLTVTSAQKNPTAFYLCARGNTIYFGEGSWLTVV.